This T cell receptor (beta chain) comes out of a study of T cell changes during pregnancy in multiple sclerosis. Produced via immunoSEQ multiplex PCR; TCRdb's table is partial and in-frame only. The sample has tens of thousands of clones, 90% to 95% seen once. Germline V gene data show CDR1 as SGDLS and CDR2 as YYNGEE. This CDR3 spans 15 amino acids. Trimming cost V 0 bases and J 6 bases, with 13 bases left between them. The receptor comes from a female donor with multiple sclerosis, enrolled in a pregnancy study. The rearrangement uses TRBV9 and TRBJ2-1; D unresolved. The starting material was peripheral blood, obtained before pregnancy. CDR3 bases: TGTGCCAGCAGCGTAGTCCCCTTGTCGGGCAATGAGCAGTTCTTC. The encoded protein is CASSVVPLSGNEQFF.